A selection of T cell receptor beta chains follows, all from one sample in a study of OX40 agonist ivuxolimab in advanced cancers. Clones were sequenced by immunoSEQ multiplex PCR, and TCRdb holds only the in-frame ones, with some missing. The sample carries 80,000 to 90,000 clones, under 90% recorded once. Sequencing used CD4+ or CD8+ T cells sorted from blood, obtained in a trial of the OX40 agonist ivuxolimab. The receptors come from an adult with an advanced solid tumor such as melanoma, head and neck, liver or kidney cancer. Both conserved end residues are part of each CDR3. The D gene is left open where the match is weak. Only some rows state a clone size, as once, few, many or a class for expanded clones.

clone_size j_call d_call v_call cdr3_aa cdr3_nt
. TRBJ2-7 TRBD1 TRBV2 CASRTGTENYEQYF TGTGCCAGCAGGACTGGGACAGAGAACTACGAGCAGTACTTC
. TRBJ2-1 TRBD1 TRBV28 CASSPLRDRGNEQFF TGTGCCAGCAGTCCCCTCCGGGACAGGGGTAATGAGCAGTTCTTC
. TRBJ1-6 . TRBV9 CASSAPIQGSYNSPLHF TGTGCCAGCAGCGCTCCGATACAGGGTTCCTATAATTCACCCCTCCACTTT
. TRBJ2-7 . TRBV15 CATSRDLGGYEQYF TGTGCCACCAGCAGAGATCTGGGTGGCTACGAGCAGTACTTC
few TRBJ1-1 . TRBV2 CATGTQGNTEAFF TGTGCCACCGGGACACAGGGGAACACTGAAGCTTTCTTT
once TRBJ1-1 TRBD1 TRBV11-3 CASSLTGGGTAAFF TGTGCCAGCAGCCTAACAGGGGGCGGAACAGCCGCTTTCTTT
once TRBJ2-2 . TRBV7-2 CASSLLMAGELFF TGTGCCAGCAGCTTACTAATGGCCGGGGAGCTGTTTTTT
few TRBJ1-5 . TRBV2 CASNVGGEREPQHF TGTGCCAGCAATGTTGGTGGGGAACGGGAGCCCCAGCATTTT
. TRBJ2-1 . TRBV4-1 CASSHGRAGNEQFF TGCGCCAGCAGCCACGGCCGCGCGGGCAATGAGCAGTTCTTC
. TRBJ2-5 . TRBV6-6 CASRKTAPETQYF TGTGCCAGCAGAAAGACGGCCCCAGAGACCCAGTACTTC
. TRBJ1-5 TRBD1 TRBV4-1 CASSRGRGQDSNQPQHF TGCGCCAGCAGCCGAGGCAGAGGACAGGACAGCAATCAGCCCCAGCATTTT
. TRBJ1-2 . TRBV5-1 CASSLRGTSNYGYTF TGCGCCAGCAGCCTGAGGGGGACCTCTAACTATGGCTACACCTTC
few TRBJ1-3 TRBD1 TRBV11-2 CASSFAGTGGNTIYF TGTGCCAGCAGCTTTGCCGGGACAGGGGGAAACACCATATATTTT
. TRBJ2-2 . TRBV4-2 CASSQGRTGELFF TGTGCCAGCAGCCAAGGGAGAACCGGGGAGCTGTTTTTT
. TRBJ1-6 . TRBV11-2 CASSLAQSGSPLHF TGTGCCAGCAGCTTAGCTCAGAGCGGTTCACCCCTCCACTTT
. TRBJ1-3 TRBD1 TRBV19 CASSGQFSGNTIYF TGTGCCAGTTCGGGACAGTTTTCTGGAAACACCATATATTTT
. TRBJ2-3 . TRBV30 CAWTNGVTDTQYF TGTGCCTGGACAAACGGGGTCACAGATACGCAGTATTTT
once TRBJ1-2 . TRBV6-1 CASSGPLGGRYSNYGYTF TGTGCCAGCAGTGGTCCCCTAGGAGGAAGGTATTCTAACTATGGCTACACCTTC
few TRBJ2-5 . TRBV5-4 CASSFREETQYF TGTGCCAGCAGCTTTCGGGAAGAGACCCAGTACTTC
. TRBJ2-1 . TRBV9 CASSVATIRPGVSSYNEQFF TGTGCCAGCAGCGTAGCCACGATCCGCCCGGGCGTAAGCTCCTACAATGAGCAGTTCTTC
few TRBJ1-1 TRBD1 TRBV5-1 CASSLVYRGSTEAFF TGCGCCAGCAGCTTGGTCTACAGGGGCAGCACTGAAGCTTTCTTT
. TRBJ2-7 . TRBV5-1 CASSLKAGYEQYF TGCGCCAGCAGCTTGAAGGCAGGCTACGAGCAGTACTTC
. TRBJ2-1 TRBD2 TRBV28 CASSSPSGGSYNEQFF TGTGCCAGCAGTAGCCCTAGCGGGGGGTCTTACAATGAGCAGTTCTTC
. TRBJ2-3 . TRBV7-3 CASGLKDTQYF TGTGCCAGCGGCCTAAAGGATACGCAGTATTTT
few TRBJ2-7 . TRBV5-1 CASSLELGEQYF TGCGCCAGCAGCCTGGAGTTAGGCGAGCAGTACTTC
. TRBJ1-6 . TRBV18 CASSPSRSNSPLHF TGTGCCAGCTCACCCAGTCGGTCGAATTCACCCCTCCACTTT
. TRBJ1-1 . TRBV11-3 CASSHFRPSVTEAFF TGTGCCAGCAGCCATTTCAGACCCTCGGTAACTGAAGCTTTCTTT
. TRBJ1-5 . TRBV2 CASGRGKNQPQHF TGTGCCAGCGGGAGAGGGAAGAATCAGCCCCAGCATTTT
. TRBJ2-7 TRBD1 TRBV29-1 CSVGATGAYEQYF TGCAGCGTAGGCGCGACAGGGGCCTACGAGCAGTACTTC
. TRBJ2-3 . TRBV7-2 CASSLEHGGTDTQYF TGTGCCAGCAGCTTAGAACACGGGGGTACAGATACGCAGTATTTT
. TRBJ2-7 . TRBV7-9 CASSRPRTATEQYF TGTGCCAGCAGCAGACCGAGGACTGCGACAGAGCAGTACTTC
. TRBJ1-1 TRBD1 TRBV18 CASSQQGANGWAFF TGTGCCAGCTCTCAACAGGGGGCGAATGGTTGGGCTTTCTTT
. TRBJ1-3 . TRBV7-9 CASSPTGGGNTIYF TGTGCCAGCAGCCCGACAGGTGGCGGAAACACCATATATTTT
. TRBJ2-7 TRBD1 TRBV5-1 CASSRGQGAYEQYF TGCGCCAGCAGCCGGGGACAGGGGGCCTACGAGCAGTACTTC
. TRBJ1-5 . TRBV4-1 CASSRSSIRDRPYSNQPQHF TGCGCCAGCAGCCGATCTTCAATCCGGGACCGTCCTTATAGCAATCAGCCCCAGCATTTT
. TRBJ1-6 TRBD1 TRBV28 CASRDRNSPLHF TGTGCCAGCCGGGACAGAAATTCACCCCTCCACTTT
. TRBJ1-6 . TRBV6-6 CASSYLGPNSPLHF TGTGCCAGCAGTTATCTGGGTCCTAATTCACCCCTCCACTTT
. TRBJ2-7 TRBD1 TRBV5-4 CASSSTGGNSYEQYF TGTGCCAGCAGCTCGACAGGGGGCAACTCCTACGAGCAGTACTTC
. TRBJ1-1 . TRBV11-3 CASSQGALTEAFF TGTGCCAGCAGCCAAGGGGCCCTCACTGAAGCTTTCTTT
. TRBJ1-1 TRBD1 TRBV7-8 CASSYYTGDAEAFF TGTGCCAGCAGCTATTATACAGGGGATGCTGAAGCTTTCTTT
. TRBJ1-2 . TRBV5-6 CASSLPGRRTATYGYTF TGTGCCAGCAGCTTGCCCGGAAGACGGACGGCCACCTATGGCTACACCTTC
few TRBJ2-3 . TRBV2 CASRDSRNTDTQYF TGTGCCAGCAGGGACAGTAGAAACACAGATACGCAGTATTTT
. TRBJ2-7 TRBD1 TRBV2 CASRSGQSYEQYF TGTGCCAGCAGATCGGGACAGTCCTACGAGCAGTACTTC
. TRBJ1-2 . TRBV18 CASSMDSPYGYTF TGTGCCAGCTCCATGGACAGTCCCTATGGCTACACCTTC
few TRBJ1-1 . TRBV27 CASSINGGGTEAFF TGTGCCAGCAGTATAAACGGGGGGGGCACTGAAGCTTTCTTT